This is a list of T cell receptor beta chains from one sample in a study of cytomegalovirus exposure and HLA in healthy donors. The method was immunoSEQ multiplex PCR; TCRdb's version includes in-frame clones alone and lacks a portion of them. This table has about 130,000 clones, roughly 17% appearing once. The sequencing input was PBMCs. These receptors were collected from a female donor in good health and CMV-seropositive. CDR3s include the opening cysteine and the closing phenylalanine or tryptophan. The D gene is left open where the match is weak. Only part of the rows carry a size: once, few, many, or a class if the clone is expanded.

>TRBJ2-3|few|TRBV5-6|NA
CASSFAPEVDMQYF
TGTGCCAGCAGCTTCGCCCCTGAGGTAGATATGCAGTATTTT
>TRBJ2-3|few|TRBV5-4|TRBD2
CASSSSLAASTDTQYF
TGTGCCAGCAGCTCCTCCCTAGCGGCTAGCACAGATACGCAGTATTTT
>TRBJ2-5|NA|TRBV9|NA
CASSTRGIGTQYF
TGTGCCAGCAGCACCCGAGGGATAGGGACCCAGTACTTC
>TRBJ2-5|NA|TRBV5-1|NA
CASSLSRAGEETQYF
TGCGCCAGCAGCTTGAGTAGAGCAGGGGAAGAGACCCAGTACTTC
>TRBJ2-1|NA|TRBV9|TRBD1
CASSLWTGGQDEQFF
TGTGCCAGCAGCCTTTGGACAGGGGGTCAAGATGAGCAGTTCTTC
>TRBJ2-1|few|TRBV19|NA
CASSIDGGNEQFF
TGTGCCAGTAGTATAGACGGGGGCAATGAGCAGTTCTTC
>TRBJ2-7|few|TRBV30|NA
CAWSFPPAYEQYF
TGTGCCTGGAGTTTCCCTCCAGCCTACGAGCAGTACTTC
>TRBJ2-7|few|TRBV18|TRBD2
CASSPLAGGSYEQYF
TGTGCCAGCTCACCACTGGCGGGAGGCTCCTACGAGCAGTACTTC
>TRBJ2-7|NA|TRBV28|NA
CASSSRSYEQYF
TGTGCCAGCAGTTCGCGTTCCTACGAGCAGTACTTC
>TRBJ1-5|few|TRBV5-8|NA
CASSLGGAGQPQHF
TGTGCCAGCAGCTTAGGGGGTGCCGGTCAGCCCCAGCATTTT
>TRBJ2-1|few|TRBV7-2|NA
CASSRTPGEQFF
TGTGCCAGCAGCCGGACACCGGGTGAGCAGTTCTTC
>TRBJ2-2|few|TRBV6-4|NA
CASSDEQGIYPMNTGELFF
TGTGCCAGCAGTGACGAGCAGGGTATTTATCCGATGAACACCGGGGAGCTGTTTTTT
>TRBJ2-1|few|TRBV11-3|NA
CASSLVGRGGDEQFF
TGTGCCAGCAGCTTAGTGGGCCGAGGAGGCGATGAGCAGTTCTTC
>TRBJ2-7|once|TRBV4-3|NA
CASSQGETSGTYEQYF
TGCGCCAGCAGCCAAGGAGAAACCTCGGGTACCTACGAGCAGTACTTC
>TRBJ2-3|NA|TRBV5-1|NA
CASSLVVSTDTQYF
TGCGCCAGCAGCTTGGTCGTCTCCACAGATACGCAGTATTTT
>TRBJ2-1|NA|TRBV5-1|TRBD2
CASSPPGLAGVNEQFF
TGCGCCAGCAGCCCCCCTGGGCTAGCGGGAGTCAATGAGCAGTTCTTC
>TRBJ2-5|NA|TRBV18|TRBD2
CASSPFREGSQETQYF
TGTGCCAGCTCACCATTCCGGGAGGGTTCTCAAGAGACCCAGTACTTC
>TRBJ2-3|NA|TRBV7-9|TRBD1
CASSLKDRLDTQYF
TGTGCCAGCAGCCTAAAGGACAGGCTAGATACGCAGTATTTT